This entry lists 2 T cell receptor beta chains sequenced from one sample in a study of vaccination effects on CD4 cells after COVID-19. These receptors' targets are unknown. Within the ViraFEST assay, antigen-specific CD4+ T cells underwent expansion with viral peptide pools prior to sequencing. Researchers isolated CD4+ T cells once about eleven days of culture had elapsed. The person's infection with SARS-CoV-2, confirmed by PCR, took place between March and December 2020. Assay used: immunoSEQ multiplex PCR; TCRdb lists only in-frame clones, some missing. The sample includes about 24,000 clones, roughly 76% of them seen just once. Sequenced here: CD4+ T cells from PBMCs cultured with SARS-CoV-2 spike peptides, sampled before COVID-19 vaccination. Receptors originate from a human donor who had a prior SARS-CoV-2 infection.

This chain uses TRBV7-2 with TRBJ2-5, with TRBD2 identical over 9 bases. The V and J ends lost 0 bases and 1 base, in that order; junction bases with no gene match: 6. Per germline, CDR1 SGHTA and CDR2 FQGNSA. The CDR3 has 17 residues. The CDR3 region has the DNA TGTGCCAGCAGCTTAGCGGGTAGCGGGGGAGGCCAAGAGACCCAGTACTTC. Protein sequence: CASSLAGSGGGQETQYF.

The chain is built from TRBV3-1 (or the pseudogene TRBV3-2) and TRBJ2-5, with a weak D call TRBD2 (6 bases). V gave up 3 bases and J gave up 7 bases, with 12 bases separating them. This CDR3 region has 13 residues. Germline loops: CDR1 LGHDT, CDR2 YNNKEL (reference sequence). CDR3 sequence reads: CASSQRGRGTQYF. The CDR3 coding sequence is TGTGCCAGCAGCCAGCGGGGTCGCGGGACCCAGTACTTC.